This TCR beta chain was captured in a study of blood T cell repertoires in COVID-19. In the study overall: Acute and convalescent COVID-19 specimens originated in the United States, Italy and Spain.

Original analysis: For nucleated cells, counts were estimated from reference gene primer amplification. TCRdb keeps only in-frame clones here, not all; method: immunoSEQ multiplex PCR. V and J calls plus clone size are reproduced from that table; the DNA served to infer D and trimming. Among approximately 390,000 clones listed, 88% were seen once. Everyone who took part was roughly 18 to 89 years old, and they came from about two dozen US areas. Participants had their cohort set by participant-reported clinical history. Losses at the gene ends were 0 bases for V and 3 bases for J; bases not matched to a gene: 8. CDR3 length: 15 residues. The germline gives CDR1 GTSNPN, CDR2 SVGIG (reference sequence).

The sequence was obtained from a woman between 40 and 55 years old with acute COVID-19. The source material was PBMCs or T cells enriched from blood (not recorded which). The genes are TRBV30 and TRBJ2-7; TRBD1 matches at 7 bases. CDR3 bases: TGTGCCTGGAGTGTGAGGGGGCGCTCATTCTACGAGCAGTACTTC. It codes for CAWSVRGRSFYEQYF.